A single sample is the source of the 4 T cell receptor beta chains below, sequenced in a study of shared clonotypes between healthy human individuals. In the naive CD8 group, cells lacked CD45RO and were positively selected for CCR7, so terminally differentiated effector memory CD45RA+ cells were left out. Assay: immunoSEQ multiplex PCR; the TCRdb copy retains only in-frame clones and omits some. The sample consists of hundreds of thousands of clones, over 90% of them appearing once. Sample: naive CD8+ T cells sorted from blood. The origin of the receptors is a man younger than 40 in good health.

This chain connects TRBV2 to TRBJ2-7; TRBD1 aligns across 9 bases. The CDR3 has 16 amino acids. Germline lookup yields CDR1 SNHLY and CDR2 FYNNEI. J was trimmed by 0 bases and V by 6 bases; bases with no gene match: 9. The CDR3 reads CASSLHRDRASYEQYF. DNA of the CDR3: TGTGCCAGCAGCCTCCACCGGGACAGGGCCTCCTACGAGCAGTACTTC.

The chain has TRBV9 and TRBJ2-1, with D unresolved. The CDR3 length is 13 residues. The germline gives CDR1 SGDLS, CDR2 YYNGEE. The V and J ends lost 4 bases and 3 bases respectively, with 8 bases between them. The CDR3 nucleotides are TGTGCCAGCAGCCTATACAGCTACAATGAGCAGTTCTTC. It yields the protein CASSLYSYNEQFF.

Worth noting for this clone: Other nucleotide sequences in the sample specify the same CDR3. The chain recombines TRBV7-9 with TRBJ1-5; D is uncertain. Germline CDR1 and CDR2: SEHNR and FQNEAQ (reference sequence). The CDR3 extends over 12 amino acids. V lost 8 bases to trimming and J lost 6 bases, with 11 bases between them. The CDR3 DNA reads TGTGCCAGCTCTCTCGGGTCTCAGCCCCAGCATTTT. It encodes CASSLGSQPQHF.

The rearrangement uses TRBV4-1 and TRBJ2-3; D unresolved. CDR1 and CDR2 from the germline V gene are MGHRA and YSYEKL. Trimming left V 3 bases short and J 2 bases short, with 6 bases between. The CDR3 loop spans 13 amino acids. The CDR3 here is CASSQDFTDTQYF. The CDR3 region has the DNA TGCGCCAGCAGCCAGGATTTCACAGATACGCAGTATTTT.